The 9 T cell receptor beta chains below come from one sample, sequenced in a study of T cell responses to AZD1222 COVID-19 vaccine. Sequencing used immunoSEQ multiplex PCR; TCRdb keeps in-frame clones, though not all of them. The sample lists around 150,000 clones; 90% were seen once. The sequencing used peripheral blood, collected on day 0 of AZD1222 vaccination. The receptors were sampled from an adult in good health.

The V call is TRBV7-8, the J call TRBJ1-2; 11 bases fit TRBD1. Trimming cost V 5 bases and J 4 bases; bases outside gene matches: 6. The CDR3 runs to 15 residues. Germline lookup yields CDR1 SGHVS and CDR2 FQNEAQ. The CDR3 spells CASSPWTGGTYGYTF. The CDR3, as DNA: TGTGCCAGCAGCCCATGGACAGGGGGCACCTATGGCTACACCTTC. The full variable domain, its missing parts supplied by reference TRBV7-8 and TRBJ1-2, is GAGVSQSPRYKVAKRGQDVALRCDPISGHVSLFWYQQALGQGPEFLTYFQNEAQLDKSGLPSDRFFAERPEGSVSTLKIQRTQQEDSAVYLCASSPWTGGTYGYTFGSGTRLTVV.

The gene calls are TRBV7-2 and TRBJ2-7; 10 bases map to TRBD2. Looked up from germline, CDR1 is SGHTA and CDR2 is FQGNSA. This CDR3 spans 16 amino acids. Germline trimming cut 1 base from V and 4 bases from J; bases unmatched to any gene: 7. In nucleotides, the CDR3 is TGTGCCAGCAGCTTAGAACCTAGCGGGAGTGTGTACGAGCAGTACTTC. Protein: CASSLEPSGSVYEQYF.

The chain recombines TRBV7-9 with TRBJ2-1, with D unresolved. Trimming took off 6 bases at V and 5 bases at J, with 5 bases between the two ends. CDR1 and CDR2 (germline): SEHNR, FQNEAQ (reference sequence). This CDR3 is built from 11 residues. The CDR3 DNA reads TGTGCCAGCAGAACTGACAATGAGCAGTTCTTC. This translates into CASRTDNEQFF.

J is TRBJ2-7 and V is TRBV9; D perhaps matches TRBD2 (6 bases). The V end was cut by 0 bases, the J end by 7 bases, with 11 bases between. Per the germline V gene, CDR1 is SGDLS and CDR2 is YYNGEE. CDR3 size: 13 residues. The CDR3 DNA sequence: TGTGCCAGCAGCGTAGGGGGAGGAGGGGAGCAGTACTTC. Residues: CASSVGGGGEQYF.

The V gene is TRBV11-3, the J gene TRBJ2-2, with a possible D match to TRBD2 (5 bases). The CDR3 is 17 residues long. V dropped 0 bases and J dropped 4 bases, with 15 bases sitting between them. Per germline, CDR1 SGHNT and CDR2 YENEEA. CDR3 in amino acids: CASSLDLWGVGTGELFF. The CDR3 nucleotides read TGTGCCAGCAGCTTAGATCTTTGGGGAGTGGGCACCGGGGAGCTGTTTTTT.

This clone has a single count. This CDR3 reads CASSYSTGGTEAFF. The CDR3 bases are TGTGCCAGCAGTTACTCGACGGGAGGCACTGAAGCTTTCTTT. This chain uses TRBV6-6 with TRBJ1-1; D call uncertain. The germline gives CDR1 MNHNY, CDR2 SVGAGI (reference sequence). The ends were cut back, 0 bases at V and 4 bases at J, with 9 bases in the middle. The CDR3 contains 14 residues.

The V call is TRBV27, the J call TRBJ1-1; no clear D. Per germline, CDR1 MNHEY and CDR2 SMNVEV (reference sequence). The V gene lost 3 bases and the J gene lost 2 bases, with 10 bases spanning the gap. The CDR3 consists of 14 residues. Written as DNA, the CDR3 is TGTGCCAGCAGTTTCGAAGGGTCCAACACTGAAGCTTTCTTT. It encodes CASSFEGSNTEAFF.

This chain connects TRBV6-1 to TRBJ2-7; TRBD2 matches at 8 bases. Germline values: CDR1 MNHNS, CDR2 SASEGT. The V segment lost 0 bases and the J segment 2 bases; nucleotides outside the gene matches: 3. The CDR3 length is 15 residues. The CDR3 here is CASSEAGGGPYEQYF. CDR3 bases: TGTGCCAGCAGTGAAGCGGGCGGGGGGCCCTACGAGCAGTACTTC.

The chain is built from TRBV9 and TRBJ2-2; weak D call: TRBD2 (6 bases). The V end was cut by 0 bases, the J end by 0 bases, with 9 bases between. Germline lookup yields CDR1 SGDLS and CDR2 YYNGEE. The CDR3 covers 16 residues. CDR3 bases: TGTGCCAGCAGCGTAGATCAGCGGGCGAACACCGGGGAGCTGTTTTTT. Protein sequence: CASSVDQRANTGELFF.